Sequencing of this T cell receptor (beta chain) was carried out in a study of CD8 T cells in ankylosing spondylitis. CDR1 is SGHDT and CDR2 is YYEEEE in the germline V gene. The CDR3 spans 17 residues. The V gene lost 4 bases and the J gene lost 4 bases, with 20 bases spanning the gap. For TCR beta, libraries came from quantitative 5'-RACE with molecular barcodes. TCRdb independently ran MiXCR on the 5' RACE reads; one entry per CDR3 protein. This repertoire shows under 250,000 distinct CDR3 sequences, 25% to 30% found once; its top ten account for about 7%. With regard to this clonotype: Its antigen is still unknown.

General study findings and limits: In ankylosing spondylitis blood, a motif of roughly 8 highly homologous TCR beta variants appeared characteristic. Disease-linked clones were found to be CD8+ and relatively rare in peripheral blood.

Sequences were obtained from blood, either unsorted or a sorted T cell fraction (not recorded which). The chain recombines TRBV5-6 with TRBJ2-2; tentative D call: TRBD2 (6 bases). The TCR sequence derives from a male donor with ankylosing spondylitis or in good health (not recorded which). The chain's CDR3 is CASSAEGKGRPTGELFF. The CDR3 nucleotides are TGTGCCAGCAGCGCGGAGGGTAAGGGACGACCCACCGGGGAGCTGTTTTTT.